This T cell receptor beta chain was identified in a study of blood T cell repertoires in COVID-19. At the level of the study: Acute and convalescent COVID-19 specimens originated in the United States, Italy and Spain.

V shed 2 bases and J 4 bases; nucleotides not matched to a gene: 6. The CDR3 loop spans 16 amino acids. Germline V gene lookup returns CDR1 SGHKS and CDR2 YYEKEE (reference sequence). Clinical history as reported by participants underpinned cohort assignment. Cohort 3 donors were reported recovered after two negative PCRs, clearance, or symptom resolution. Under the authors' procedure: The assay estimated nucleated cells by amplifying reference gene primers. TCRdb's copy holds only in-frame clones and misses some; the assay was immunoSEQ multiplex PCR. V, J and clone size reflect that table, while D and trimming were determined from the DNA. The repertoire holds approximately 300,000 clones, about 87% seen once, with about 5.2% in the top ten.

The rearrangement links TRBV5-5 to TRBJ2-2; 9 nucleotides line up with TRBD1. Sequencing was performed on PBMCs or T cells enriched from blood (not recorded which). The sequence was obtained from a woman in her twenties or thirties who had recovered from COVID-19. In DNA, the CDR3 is TGTGCCAGCAGCTTCCCGACAGGGGGAATCACCGGGGAGCTGTTTTTT. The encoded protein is CASSFPTGGITGELFF.